This record covers a single T cell receptor beta chain. In the study's own analysis: Amplifying reference gene primers gave estimates of nucleated cell counts. Produced via immunoSEQ multiplex PCR; TCRdb's table is partial and in-frame only. That table is the source of V, J and clone size, and D and trimming were worked out from the DNA. The sample holds some 300,000 clones, around 90% seen once. The data originate from a study of blood T cell repertoires in COVID-19. Study-level background: Sites in the United States, Italy and Spain provided acute and convalescent COVID-19 samples. Sample material is recorded as cDNA or gDNA derived from T cells, B-cell-depleted T cells, or PBMCs.

Trimming at V came to 0 bases and at J to 10 bases, leaving 7 bases not matched to a gene. The CDR3 consists of 14 residues. CDR1 is SGHRS, CDR2 YFSETQ, per germline. The source is a man younger than 35 with active or convalescent COVID-19. Sequenced material: peripheral blood. V gene TRBV5-1 combines with J gene TRBJ2-1, with 7 bases that match TRBD2. The CDR3 coding sequence is TGCGCCAGCAGCTTGGTGGCGGGGGAAGGAGAGCAGTTCTTC. Amino acids: CASSLVAGEGEQFF.